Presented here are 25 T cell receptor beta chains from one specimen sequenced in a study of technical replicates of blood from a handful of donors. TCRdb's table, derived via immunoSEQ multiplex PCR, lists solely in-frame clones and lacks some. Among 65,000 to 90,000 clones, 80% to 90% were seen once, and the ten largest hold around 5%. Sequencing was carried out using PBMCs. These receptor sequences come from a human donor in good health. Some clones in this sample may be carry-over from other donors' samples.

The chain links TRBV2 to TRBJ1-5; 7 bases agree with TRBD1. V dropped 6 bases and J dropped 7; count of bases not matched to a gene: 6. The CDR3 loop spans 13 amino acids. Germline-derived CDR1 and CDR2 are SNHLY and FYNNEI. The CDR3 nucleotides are TGTGCCAGCAGCCTACAGGGGCCGCAGCCCCAGCATTTT. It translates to CASSLQGPQPQHF.

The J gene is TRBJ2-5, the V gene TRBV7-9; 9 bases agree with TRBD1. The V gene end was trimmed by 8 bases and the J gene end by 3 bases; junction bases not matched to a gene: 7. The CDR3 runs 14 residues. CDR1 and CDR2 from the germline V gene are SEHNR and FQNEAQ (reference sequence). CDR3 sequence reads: CASQDRGMEETQYF. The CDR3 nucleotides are TGTGCCAGCCAAGACAGGGGGATGGAAGAGACCCAGTACTTC.

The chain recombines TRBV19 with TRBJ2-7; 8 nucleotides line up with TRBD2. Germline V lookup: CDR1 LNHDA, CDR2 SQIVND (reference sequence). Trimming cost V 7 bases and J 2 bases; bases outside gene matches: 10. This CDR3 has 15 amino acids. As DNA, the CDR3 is TGTGCCAGTACCTTATCGGGGACTAGGCCCTACGAGCAGTACTTC. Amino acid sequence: CASTLSGTRPYEQYF. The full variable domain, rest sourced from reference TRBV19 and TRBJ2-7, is DGGITQSPKYLFRKEGQNVTLSCEQNLNHDAMYWYRQDPGQGLRLIYYSQIVNDFQKGDIAEGYSVSREKKESFPLTVTSAQKNPTAFYLCASTLSGTRPYEQYFGPGTRLTVT.

As DNA, the CDR3 is TGTGCCAGCACGCGGGACGCCTACAATGAGCAGTTCTTC. It translates to CASTRDAYNEQFF. The rearrangement links TRBV2 to TRBJ2-1; weak D call: TRBD2 (6 bases). CDR3 length: 13 amino acids. The V gene's germline CDR1 is SNHLY and CDR2 FYNNEI. V was pared by 7 bases and J by 2 bases, with 9 bases between.

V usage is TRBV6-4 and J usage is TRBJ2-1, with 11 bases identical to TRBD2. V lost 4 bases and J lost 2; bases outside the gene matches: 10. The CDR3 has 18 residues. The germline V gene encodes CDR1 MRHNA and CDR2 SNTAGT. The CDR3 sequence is CASSAKPPTSGTYNEQFF. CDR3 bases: TGTGCCAGCAGTGCCAAACCGCCGACTAGCGGGACCTACAATGAGCAGTTCTTC.

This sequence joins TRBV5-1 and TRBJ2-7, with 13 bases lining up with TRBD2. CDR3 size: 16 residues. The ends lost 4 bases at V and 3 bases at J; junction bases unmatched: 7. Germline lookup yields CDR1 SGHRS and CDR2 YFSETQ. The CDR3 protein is CASSPGTSGNYYEQYF. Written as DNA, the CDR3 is TGCGCCAGCAGCCCAGGGACTAGCGGGAATTACTACGAGCAGTACTTC.

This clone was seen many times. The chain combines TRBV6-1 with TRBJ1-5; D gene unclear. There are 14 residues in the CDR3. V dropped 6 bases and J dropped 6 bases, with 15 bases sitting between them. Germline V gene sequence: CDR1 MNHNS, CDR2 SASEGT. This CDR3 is CASRREIGLQPQHF. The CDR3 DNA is TGTGCCAGCAGAAGGGAGATAGGCCTTCAGCCCCAGCATTTT.

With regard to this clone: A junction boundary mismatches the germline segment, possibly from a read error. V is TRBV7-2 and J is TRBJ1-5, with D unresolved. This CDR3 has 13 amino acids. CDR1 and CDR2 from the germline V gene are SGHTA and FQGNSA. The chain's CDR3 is CASSYDDGFLIYF. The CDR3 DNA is TGTGCCAGCAGCTACGACGACGGGTTTTTGATTTATTTT.

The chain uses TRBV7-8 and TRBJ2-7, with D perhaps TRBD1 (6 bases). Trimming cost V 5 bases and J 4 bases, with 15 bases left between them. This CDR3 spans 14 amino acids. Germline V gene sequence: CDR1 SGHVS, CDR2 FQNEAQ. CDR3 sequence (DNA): TGTGCCAGCAGCCATAGAAGGACAGATTACGAGCAGTACTTC. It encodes CASSHRRTDYEQYF.

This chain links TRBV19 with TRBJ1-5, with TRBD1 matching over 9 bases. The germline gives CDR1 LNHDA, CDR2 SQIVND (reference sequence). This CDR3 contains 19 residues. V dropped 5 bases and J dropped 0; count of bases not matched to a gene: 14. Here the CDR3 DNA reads TGTGCCAGTAGTGTCACCGGGACAGGGTGGCAGAGTAGCAATCAGCCCCAGCATTTT. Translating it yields CASSVTGTGWQSSNQPQHF.

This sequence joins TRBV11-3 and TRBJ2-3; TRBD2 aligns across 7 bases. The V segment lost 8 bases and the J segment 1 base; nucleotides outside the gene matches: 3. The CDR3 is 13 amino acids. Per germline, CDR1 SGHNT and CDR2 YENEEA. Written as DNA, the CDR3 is TGTGCCAGCGCGGGGGTGGGCACAGATACGCAGTATTTT. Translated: CASAGVGTDTQYF.

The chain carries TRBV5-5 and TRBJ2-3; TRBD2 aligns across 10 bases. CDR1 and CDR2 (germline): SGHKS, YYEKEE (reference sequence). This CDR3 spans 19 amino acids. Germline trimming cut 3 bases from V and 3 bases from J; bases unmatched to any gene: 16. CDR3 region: CASSSDTPTLAGLTDTQYF. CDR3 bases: TGTGCCAGCAGCTCCGATACGCCAACACTAGCGGGATTAACAGATACGCAGTATTTT.

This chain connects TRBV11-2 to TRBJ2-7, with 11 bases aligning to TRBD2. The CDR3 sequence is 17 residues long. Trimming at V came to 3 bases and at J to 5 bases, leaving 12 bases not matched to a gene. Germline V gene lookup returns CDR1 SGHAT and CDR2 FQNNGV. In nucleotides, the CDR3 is TGTGCCAGCAGCTTCTCCAGGGGTAGCGGGGGGGAGAACGAGCAGTACTTC. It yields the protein CASSFSRGSGGENEQYF. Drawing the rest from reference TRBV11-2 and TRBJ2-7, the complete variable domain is EAGVAQSPRYKIIEKRQSVAFWCNPISGHATLYWYQQILGQGPKLLIQFQNNGVVDDSQLPKDRFSAERLKGVDSTLKIQPAKLEDSAVYLCASSFSRGSGGENEQYFGPGTRLTVT.

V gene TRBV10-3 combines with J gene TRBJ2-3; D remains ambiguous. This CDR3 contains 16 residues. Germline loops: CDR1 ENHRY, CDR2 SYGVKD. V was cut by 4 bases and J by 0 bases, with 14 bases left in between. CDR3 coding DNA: TGTGCCATCAGTGTTGGGCAGACCTTTAGCACAGATACGCAGTATTTT. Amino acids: CAISVGQTFSTDTQYF.

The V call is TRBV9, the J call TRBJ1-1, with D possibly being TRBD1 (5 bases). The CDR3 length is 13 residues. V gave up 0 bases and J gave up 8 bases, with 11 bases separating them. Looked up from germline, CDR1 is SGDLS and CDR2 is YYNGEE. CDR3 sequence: CASSVDGGKEAFF. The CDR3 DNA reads TGTGCCAGCAGCGTAGATGGGGGGAAGGAAGCTTTCTTT.

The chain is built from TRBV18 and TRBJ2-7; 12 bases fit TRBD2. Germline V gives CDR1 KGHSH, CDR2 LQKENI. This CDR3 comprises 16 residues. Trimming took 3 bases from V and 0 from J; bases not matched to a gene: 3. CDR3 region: CASSPLAGGSSYEQYF. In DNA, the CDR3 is TGTGCCAGCTCACCTCTAGCGGGGGGGAGCTCCTACGAGCAGTACTTC.

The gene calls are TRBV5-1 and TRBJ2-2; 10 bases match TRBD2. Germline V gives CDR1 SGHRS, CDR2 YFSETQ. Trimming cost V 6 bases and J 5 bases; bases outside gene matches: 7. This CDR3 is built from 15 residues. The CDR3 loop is CASTEVAGGTGELFF. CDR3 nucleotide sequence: TGCGCCAGCACCGAGGTAGCGGGAGGAACCGGGGAGCTGTTTTTT.

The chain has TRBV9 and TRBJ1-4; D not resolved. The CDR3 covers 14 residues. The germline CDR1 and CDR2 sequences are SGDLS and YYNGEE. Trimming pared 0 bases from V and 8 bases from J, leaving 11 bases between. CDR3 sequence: CASSVEAHFEKLFF. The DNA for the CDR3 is TGTGCCAGCAGCGTAGAAGCCCATTTCGAAAAACTGTTTTTT.

For the CDR3, the DNA is TGCGCCAGCAGCTTGGGTGGGGCTGCAGATACGCAGTATTTT. Translated, it gives CASSLGGAADTQYF. This chain links TRBV5-1 with TRBJ2-3; possible D gene TRBD1, 5 bases. Trimming stripped 0 bases from V and 4 bases from J, with 9 bases between. The CDR3 sequence is 14 residues long. CDR1 and CDR2 from the germline V gene are SGHRS and YFSETQ.

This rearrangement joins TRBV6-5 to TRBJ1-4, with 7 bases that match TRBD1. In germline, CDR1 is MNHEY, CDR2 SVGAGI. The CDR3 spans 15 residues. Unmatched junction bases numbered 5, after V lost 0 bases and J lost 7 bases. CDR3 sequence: CASSYSGQGVEKLFF. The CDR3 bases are TGTGCCAGCAGTTACTCCGGCCAGGGGGTTGAAAAACTGTTTTTT.

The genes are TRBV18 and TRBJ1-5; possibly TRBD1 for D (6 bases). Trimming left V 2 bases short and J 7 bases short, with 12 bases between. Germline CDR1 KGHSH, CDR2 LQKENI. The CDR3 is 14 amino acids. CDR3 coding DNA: TGTGCCAGCTCACCATCGGGGGGCGGGCAGCCCCAGCATTTT. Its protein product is CASSPSGGGQPQHF.

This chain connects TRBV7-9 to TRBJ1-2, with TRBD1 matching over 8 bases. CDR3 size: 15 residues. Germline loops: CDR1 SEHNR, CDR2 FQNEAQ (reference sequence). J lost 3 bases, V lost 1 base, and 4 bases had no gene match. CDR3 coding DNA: TGTGCCAGCAGCTTAGGGACAGGGTCCCACTATGGCTACACCTTC. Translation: CASSLGTGSHYGYTF.

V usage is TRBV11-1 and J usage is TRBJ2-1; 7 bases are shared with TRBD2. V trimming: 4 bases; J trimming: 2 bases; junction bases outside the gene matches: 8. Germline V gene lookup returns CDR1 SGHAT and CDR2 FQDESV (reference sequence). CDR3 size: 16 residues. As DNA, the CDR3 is TGTGCCAGCAGCTCACCCGGGGGGAGGACCTACAATGAGCAGTTCTTC. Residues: CASSSPGGRTYNEQFF.

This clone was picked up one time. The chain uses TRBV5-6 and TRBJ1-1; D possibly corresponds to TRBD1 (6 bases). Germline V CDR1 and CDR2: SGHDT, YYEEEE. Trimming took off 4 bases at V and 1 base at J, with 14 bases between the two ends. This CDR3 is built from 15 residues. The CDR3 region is CASSTYDRPNTEAFF. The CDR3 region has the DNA TGTGCCAGCAGCACCTATGACAGGCCGAACACTGAAGCTTTCTTT.

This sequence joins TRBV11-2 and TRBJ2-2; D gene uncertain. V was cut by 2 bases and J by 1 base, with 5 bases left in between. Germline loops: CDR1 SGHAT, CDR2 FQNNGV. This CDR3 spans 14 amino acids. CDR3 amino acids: CASSLSVNTGELFF. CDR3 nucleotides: TGTGCCAGCAGCTTATCAGTGAACACCGGGGAGCTGTTTTTT.